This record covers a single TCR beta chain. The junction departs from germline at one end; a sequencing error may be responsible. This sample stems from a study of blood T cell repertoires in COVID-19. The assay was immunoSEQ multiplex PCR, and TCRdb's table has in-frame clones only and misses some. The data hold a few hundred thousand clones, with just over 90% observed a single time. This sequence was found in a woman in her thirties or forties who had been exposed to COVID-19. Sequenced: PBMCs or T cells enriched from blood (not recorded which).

CDR3 coding DNA: TGTGCCAGCAGTGGGACTAGCGGGCTTAAAAACATTCATTACTTC. Translation: CASSGTSGLKNIHYF. The V gene is TRBV28, the J gene TRBJ2-4; 12 bases are a match to TRBD2. CDR3 length: 15 residues. Germline CDR1 MDHEN, CDR2 SYDVKM.